What follows are 28 T cell receptor beta chains derived from one specimen sequenced in a study of CD8 T cells in Susac syndrome. It was with random hexamers that 0.5 to 1 ug RNA was reverse transcribed. TCRdb analysed the immunoSEQ multiplex PCR reads with MiXCR anew, one entry per CDR3 protein. The sample consists of 200,000 or so distinct CDR3 sequences, about 95% of them appearing once. The specimen sequenced was CD4+ T cells from PBMCs. The origin of the receptors is a human donor with multiple sclerosis.

This rearrangement joins TRBV11-2 to TRBJ2-5, with D unclear. The CDR3 totals 11 residues. CDR1 and CDR2 (germline): SGHAT, FQNNGV. V was trimmed by 2 bases and J by 11 bases, leaving 9 bases between them. DNA of the CDR3: TGTGCCAGCAGCTTAAGTCGCCTACAGTACTTC. Its translation: CASSLSRLQYF.

DNA for the CDR3: TGCGCCAGCACCTCCGGAAAGTGGAAGACACCAAAACTGTTTTTT. Its translation is CASTSGKWKTPKLFF. The chain uses TRBV23-1 and TRBJ1-4; D ambiguous. TRBV23-1 is assigned to the ORF class and has an uncertain function. Trimming took 7 bases from V and 10 from J, leaving 22 bases between them. CDR3 length: 15 amino acids.

V and J are TRBV18 and TRBJ2-7; D remains unclear. This CDR3 has 11 amino acids. The V gene's germline CDR1 is KGHSH and CDR2 LQKENI. With 2 bases removed from V and 6 bases from J, the gap between germline ends came to 5 bases. This CDR3 is CASSPGIEQYF. The CDR3 DNA follows: TGTGCCAGCTCACCAGGGATCGAGCAGTACTTC.

The genes are TRBV20-1 and TRBJ1-1, with TRBD1 as a possible D gene (5 bases). Germline V gives CDR1 DFQATT, CDR2 SNEGSKA (reference sequence). The CDR3 has 13 residues. The ends were cut back, 3 bases at V and 7 bases at J, with 15 bases in the middle. The CDR3, as DNA: TGCAGTGCTAGGATCAGGGAAGGTTTTGAAGCTTTCTTT. Encoded protein: CSARIREGFEAFF.

The chain links TRBV12-3 or TRBV12-4 to TRBJ2-7, with 8 bases matching TRBD1. This CDR3 has 15 amino acids. V shed 5 bases, J shed 3 bases, and the junction held 9 bases outside the gene matches. Here the CDR3 DNA reads TGTGCCAGCAGTATAAGTGGAGGACAGGGCTACGAGCAGTACTTC. Translation: CASSISGGQGYEQYF.

Here the CDR3 reads CASSWTNEQYF. The CDR3 DNA reads as TGTGCCAGCAGTTGGACCAACGAGCAGTACTTC. This chain links TRBV2 with TRBJ2-7; D unclear. Germline CDR1 is SNHLY and CDR2 is FYNNEI. The CDR3 is made up of 11 amino acids. V was trimmed by 5 bases and J by 5 bases, leaving 7 bases between them. Full variable domain (missing parts from reference TRBV2 and TRBJ2-7): EPEVTQTPSHQVTQMGQEVILRCVPISNHLYFYWYRQILGQKVEFLVSFYNNEISEKSEIFDDQFSVERPDGSNFTLKIRSTKLEDSAMYFCASSWTNEQYFGPGTRLTVT.

This clonotype showed up just a few times. The CDR3 region is CASSQGLYEQYF. CDR3 sequence (DNA): TGTGCCAGCAGCCAAGGCCTCTACGAGCAGTACTTC. V and J are TRBV14 and TRBJ2-7; D gene uncertain. Germline V lookup: CDR1 SGHDN, CDR2 FVKESK. The V end lost 1 base, the J end lost 3 bases, and 4 bases lay between the germline ends. The CDR3 sequence is 12 residues long.

The rearrangement uses TRBV30 and TRBJ2-7; D unclear. Germline V gene lookup returns CDR1 GTSNPN and CDR2 SVGIG (reference sequence). The CDR3 contains 11 residues. Trimming cost V 0 bases and J 3 bases, with 3 bases left between them. CDR3 protein: CAWSVSYEQYF. The CDR3 nucleotides read TGTGCCTGGAGTGTAAGCTACGAGCAGTACTTC.

The rearrangement joins TRBV20-1 to TRBJ1-2, with D unclear. Germline lookup yields CDR1 DFQATT and CDR2 SNEGSKA (reference sequence). CDR3 length: 15 amino acids. Trimming stripped 0 bases from V and 0 bases from J, with 11 bases between. CDR3 nucleotides: TGCAGTGCTAGAGATTCGAGAAGCTCTAACTATGGCTACACCTTC. It yields the protein CSARDSRSSNYGYTF.

The V gene is TRBV30, the J gene TRBJ2-1; no definite D call. CDR1 is GTSNPN, CDR2 SVGIG, per germline (reference sequence). The CDR3 spans 10 residues. V dropped 3 bases and J dropped 10 bases, with 7 bases sitting between them. CDR3: CAWRLREQFF. The CDR3 DNA reads TGTGCCTGGAGGCTCCGGGAGCAGTTCTTC.

The V gene is TRBV29-1, the J gene TRBJ2-7, with D possibly TRBD1 on 5 matching bases. Germline loops: CDR1 SQVTM, CDR2 ANQGSEA. Deletions cut 7 bases from V and 2 bases from J, with 12 bases between. The CDR3 length is 12 residues. Here the CDR3 reads CSGARTPYEQYF. CDR3 nucleotides: TGCAGCGGAGCGAGGACACCCTACGAGCAGTACTTC.

The J gene is TRBJ2-7, the V gene TRBV20-1; D may be TRBD2 (5 bases). Trimming cost V 3 bases and J 6 bases, with 12 bases left between them. The germline gives CDR1 DFQATT, CDR2 SNEGSKA (reference sequence). CDR3 size: 12 residues. The CDR3 coding sequence is TGCAGTGCTAGCCAGGTCGCGGGCGAGCAGTACTTC. Translated, it gives CSASQVAGEQYF.

This sequence joins TRBV29-1 and TRBJ1-1, with a possible D match to TRBD1 (5 bases). Trimming removed 6 bases from V and 0 bases from J, with 20 bases in between. The CDR3 extends over 16 amino acids. Germline assignment: CDR1 SQVTM and CDR2 ANQGSEA. CDR3 sequence reads: CSVPRGRGALNTEAFF. The CDR3 nucleotides read TGCAGCGTACCCCGGGGAAGAGGGGCCTTGAACACTGAAGCTTTCTTT.

V and J are TRBV5-1 and TRBJ1-5; D gene ambiguous. Germline CDR1 and CDR2: SGHRS and YFSETQ. V lost 0 bases and J lost 7, with 11 bases in between. The length of the CDR3 is 14 residues. The CDR3 DNA sequence: TGCGCCAGCAGCTTGGCCGGAGGGTCGCAGCCCCAGCATTTT. Protein: CASSLAGGSQPQHF. Combining the CDR3 with reference TRBV5-1 and TRBJ1-5 gives the whole variable domain KAGVTQTPRYLIKTRGQQVTLSCSPISGHRSVSWYQQTPGQGLQFLFEYFSETQRNKGNFPGRFSGRQFSNSRSEMNVSTLELGDSALYLCASSLAGGSQPQHFGDGTRLSIL.

The V gene is TRBV2, the J gene TRBJ2-2, with D maybe TRBD1 (5 bases). Trimming took off 7 bases at V and 7 bases at J, with 7 bases between the two ends. The CDR3 length is 11 residues. From germline, CDR1 is SNHLY and CDR2 FYNNEI. The CDR3 loop is CASKGNGELFF. For the CDR3, the DNA is TGTGCCAGCAAGGGGAACGGGGAGCTGTTTTTT.

The chain uses TRBV30 and TRBJ2-2, with 9 nucleotides matching TRBD2. This CDR3 is 15 amino acids long. CDR1 is GTSNPN, CDR2 SVGIG, per germline (reference sequence). V was clipped by 2 bases and J by 3 bases; unmatched bases: 4. DNA of the CDR3: TGTGCCTGGAGTAGCGGGAGGTATTACACCGGGGAGCTGTTTTTT. Residues: CAWSSGRYYTGELFF.

This rearrangement joins TRBV29-1 to TRBJ1-2; weak D call: TRBD1 (6 bases). Germline CDR1 SQVTM, CDR2 ANQGSEA. V was trimmed by 0 bases and J by 6 bases, leaving 11 bases between them. The CDR3 spans 13 residues. The CDR3 DNA reads TGCAGCGTTGAAGAGTACAGGGATAATGGCTACACCTTC. It is translated as CSVEEYRDNGYTF.

This sequence joins TRBV29-1 and TRBJ1-4; a weak D match, TRBD1 (6 bases). V dropped 4 bases and J dropped 7 bases, with 16 bases sitting between them. Germline assignment: CDR1 SQVTM and CDR2 ANQGSEA. The CDR3 is made up of 14 amino acids. CDR3 protein: CSVATWGAGEKLFF. The CDR3 nucleotides read TGCAGCGTTGCAACCTGGGGGGCAGGTGAAAAACTGTTTTTT.

As to this clonotype: An end of the junction does not agree with germline; a read error may underlie this. J is TRBJ2-2 and V is TRBV27; TRBD1 aligns across 7 bases. The CDR3 is 15 amino acids. Germline lookup yields CDR1 MNHEY and CDR2 SMNVEV (reference sequence). CDR3 nucleotides: TGTGACAGCAGTTTAAGGGGGCTTGGCACCGGGGAGCTGTTTTTT. Its protein is CDSSLRGLGTGELFF.

This chain connects TRBV6-2 or TRBV6-3 to TRBJ2-1; D may correspond to TRBD1 or TRBD2 (5 bases each). CDR1 and CDR2 from the germline V gene are MNHEY and SVGEGT. The CDR3 loop spans 13 amino acids. V was cut by 4 bases and J by 10 bases, with 14 bases left in between. DNA of the CDR3: TGTGCCAGCAGTTCGGGGCCCCTAAGAGAGCAGTTCTTC. Translated: CASSSGPLREQFF.

The chain joins TRBV15 to TRBJ2-2, with 8 nucleotides matching TRBD1. Trimming took 1 base from V and 1 from J; bases not matched to a gene: 5. CDR1 and CDR2 from the germline V gene are LNHNV and YYDKDF (reference sequence). The CDR3 spans 17 residues. The CDR3 DNA reads TGTGCCACCAGCAGAGGACCAGGGACAGGGAACACCGGGGAGCTGTTTTTT. This translates into CATSRGPGTGNTGELFF. Combining the CDR3 with reference TRBV15 and TRBJ2-2 gives the whole variable domain DAMVIQNPRYQVTQFGKPVTLSCSQTLNHNVMYWYQQKSSQAPKLLFHYYDKDFNNEADTPDNFQSRRPNTSFCFLDIRSPGLGDTAMYLCATSRGPGTGNTGELFFGEGSRLTVL.

The chain employs TRBV20-1 and TRBJ1-5, with unresolved D. The V gene's germline CDR1 is DFQATT and CDR2 SNEGSKA (reference sequence). CDR3 length: 15 residues. V lost 0 bases and J lost 3, with 12 bases in between. The CDR3 DNA is TGCAGTGCTAGAGAATTAGGGAGGACCAATCAGCCCCAGCATTTT. Translated: CSARELGRTNQPQHF.

The table lists this clonotype with a count of one. This rearrangement joins TRBV2 to TRBJ2-7; D call uncertain. Trimming pared 6 bases from V and 2 bases from J, leaving 11 bases between. Germline-derived CDR1 and CDR2 are SNHLY and FYNNEI. This CDR3 is built from 13 residues. The CDR3 DNA reads TGTGCCAGCAGGACCGATGGGACCTACGAGCAGTACTTC. As protein: CASRTDGTYEQYF.

The rearrangement uses TRBV12-3 or TRBV12-4 and TRBJ2-5; no clear D. The CDR3 runs 14 residues. V was trimmed by 5 bases and J by 5 bases, leaving 15 bases between them. The CDR3 DNA sequence: TGTGCCAGCAGTGCGTCGTGGGGAATTGAGACCCAGTACTTC. This encodes CASSASWGIETQYF.

This clonotype has a single count. The chain is built from TRBV20-1 and TRBJ2-5; no clear D. This CDR3 comprises 11 residues. Trimming removed 3 bases at V and 9 bases at J, with 11 bases between. Germline V gene lookup returns CDR1 DFQATT and CDR2 SNEGSKA (reference sequence). The CDR3 DNA follows: TGCAGTGCTAGCCACAGAACGGCCCAGTACTTC. Amino acid sequence: CSASHRTAQYF.

This sequence joins TRBV20-1 and TRBJ2-1; D ambiguous. V was shortened by 6 bases and J by 10 bases, with 13 bases between the two germline ends. There are 11 residues in the CDR3. Germline CDR1 is DFQATT and CDR2 is SNEGSKA (reference sequence). CDR3 sequence reads: CSANQAGEQFF. CDR3 bases: TGCAGTGCCAACCAGGCCGGCGAGCAGTTCTTC.

This CDR3 is CASSPRQGGDTEAFF. The CDR3 coding sequence is TGTGCCAGCTCACCACGACAGGGGGGGGACACTGAAGCTTTCTTT. The genes are TRBV18 and TRBJ1-1, with 9 bases fitting TRBD1. In germline, CDR1 is KGHSH, CDR2 LQKENI. V lost 1 base to trimming and J lost 3 bases; unmatched junction nucleotides: 3. The CDR3 loop spans 15 amino acids. Full variable domain (rest looked up from reference TRBV18 and TRBJ1-1): NAGVMQNPRHLVRRRGQEARLRCSPMKGHSHVYWYRQLPEEGLKFMVYLQKENIIDESGMPKERFSAEFPKEGPSILRIQQVVRGDSAAYFCASSPRQGGDTEAFFGQGTRLTVV.

The chain recombines TRBV29-1 with TRBJ1-1, with D uncertain. CDR1 and CDR2 (germline): SQVTM, ANQGSEA. V shed 1 base and J shed 6 bases, with 12 bases lying between them. The CDR3 loop spans 13 amino acids. This CDR3 is CSVEGVVGSEAFF. The CDR3 bases are TGCAGCGTTGAAGGAGTAGTCGGGTCTGAAGCTTTCTTT.